Only one count was recorded for the clone carrying this TCR beta chain. A multiplex PCR was run with 60 Vbeta primers and 13 Jbeta primers. Repertoires were generated with immunoSEQ multiplex PCR, while TCRdb's copy carries only in-frame clones and drops some. The sample comprises about 150,000 clones, about four fifths of which are singletons, and around 6.6% rests with the top ten. The data were obtained in a study of cytomegalovirus exposure and HLA in healthy donors. Germline loops: CDR1 KGHSH, CDR2 LQKENI. With 4 bases removed from V and 0 bases from J, the gap between germline ends came to 10 bases. This CDR3 is built from 15 residues.

The chain carries TRBV18 and TRBJ2-1; D not resolved. The receptor was isolated from a man aged 45-65 years in good health and CMV-seropositive. Sequencing was performed on PBMCs. The CDR3 loop reads CASSLAVSSYNEQFF. DNA for the CDR3: TGTGCCAGCTCACTAGCCGTGAGCTCCTACAATGAGCAGTTCTTC.